These T cell receptor beta chains were read from a single sample in a study of T cells in placental villitis. TCRdb's table, derived via immunoSEQ multiplex PCR, lists solely in-frame clones and lacks some. The sample has 6,000 to 8,000 clones; roughly 73% are singletons. The sample was placental tissue containing maternal and fetal cells. All receptors come from a human patient with infectious villitis; the placental T cells may come from both mother and fetus. The CDR3 runs from the conserved cysteine through the conserved F or W. D genes are given only for firm matches. The size field is filled for only some rows; it gives once, few, many or a size class.

v_call: TRBV7-2; j_call: TRBJ2-3; d_call: -; clone_size: -; cdr3_nt: TGTGCCAGCAGCTCCCCCACCCCCGGTACAGATACGCAGTATTTT; cdr3_aa: CASSSPTPGTDTQYF
v_call: TRBV7-9; j_call: TRBJ2-2; d_call: -; clone_size: -; cdr3_nt: TGTGCCAGCGAAAAAGGGGTGGGAGGCACCGGGGAGCTGTTTTTT; cdr3_aa: CASEKGVGGTGELFF
v_call: TRBV5-8; j_call: TRBJ1-5; d_call: TRBD1; clone_size: -; cdr3_nt: TGTGCCAGCAGCCGAGGGGGCGTTCAGCCCCAGCATTTT; cdr3_aa: CASSRGGVQPQHF
v_call: TRBV27; j_call: TRBJ2-3; d_call: TRBD2; clone_size: -; cdr3_nt: TGTGCCAGCAGCGGGGGGGTAACAGATACGCAGTATTTT; cdr3_aa: CASSGGVTDTQYF
v_call: TRBV16; j_call: TRBJ2-1; d_call: -; clone_size: -; cdr3_nt: TGTGCCAGCAGCCAGGGGCCTCACGTCCTCATCTTC; cdr3_aa: CASSQGPHVLIF
v_call: TRBV6-2/TRBV6-3; j_call: TRBJ2-6; d_call: -; clone_size: -; cdr3_nt: TGTGCCAGCAGTTCGAGGGAGTCTAGGGCCAACGTCCTGACTTTC; cdr3_aa: CASSSRESRANVLTF
v_call: TRBV14; j_call: TRBJ1-2; d_call: -; clone_size: -; cdr3_nt: TGTGCCAGCAGCCTCGGTGGCAGGGCGGGCTACACCTTC; cdr3_aa: CASSLGGRAGYTF
v_call: TRBV7-9; j_call: TRBJ1-1; d_call: -; clone_size: large; cdr3_nt: TGTGCCAGCAGCTCGCAGAACACTGAAGCTTTCTTT; cdr3_aa: CASSSQNTEAFF
v_call: TRBV7-9; j_call: TRBJ1-2; d_call: TRBD1; clone_size: -; cdr3_nt: TGTGCCAGCAGTTATGGGACAGACTATGGCTACACCTTC; cdr3_aa: CASSYGTDYGYTF
v_call: TRBV10-1; j_call: TRBJ2-5; d_call: -; clone_size: -; cdr3_nt: TGCGCCACCCACCCATATCCGGGCAGGGAGTTTGCAGAGACCCAGTACTTC; cdr3_aa: CATHPYPGREFAETQYF
v_call: TRBV7-2; j_call: TRBJ1-3; d_call: -; clone_size: -; cdr3_nt: TGTGCCAGCAGCTTATTCACAGGGAGGGGAAACACCATATATTTT; cdr3_aa: CASSLFTGRGNTIYF
v_call: TRBV13; j_call: TRBJ1-6; d_call: -; clone_size: large; cdr3_nt: TGTGCCAGCAGCTTAGGGGCCCGGAGATCCTATAATTCACCCCTCCACTTT; cdr3_aa: CASSLGARRSYNSPLHF
v_call: TRBV2; j_call: TRBJ1-1; d_call: -; clone_size: -; cdr3_nt: TGTGCCAGCAGTGGTAGGGAAGCTTTCTTT; cdr3_aa: CASSGREAFF
v_call: TRBV3-1/TRBV3-2; j_call: TRBJ1-3; d_call: TRBD1; clone_size: -; cdr3_nt: TGTGCCAGCAGCCCGGACAGGGGGGGAAACACCATATATTTT; cdr3_aa: CASSPDRGGNTIYF
v_call: TRBV19; j_call: TRBJ1-1; d_call: -; clone_size: -; cdr3_nt: TGTGCCAGTACTTGGACGCGACAGGCAAACACTGAAGCTTTCTTT; cdr3_aa: CASTWTRQANTEAFF
v_call: TRBV7-2; j_call: TRBJ1-2; d_call: -; clone_size: -; cdr3_nt: TGTGCCAGCAGCCCGCCCACCTATGGCTACACCTTC; cdr3_aa: CASSPPTYGYTF
v_call: TRBV19; j_call: TRBJ2-3; d_call: -; clone_size: -; cdr3_nt: TGTGCCAGTAGTCGTGCAGGCCCCACAGATACGCAGTATTTT; cdr3_aa: CASSRAGPTDTQYF
v_call: TRBV7-9; j_call: TRBJ1-4; d_call: -; clone_size: -; cdr3_nt: TGTGCCAGCAGCGGCCACATATGGGACCGTAATGAAAAACTGTTTTTT; cdr3_aa: CASSGHIWDRNEKLFF
v_call: TRBV5-1; j_call: TRBJ2-2; d_call: TRBD2; clone_size: -; cdr3_nt: TGCGCCAGCAGCTTGATACTAGCGGGGGGCACCGGGGAGCTGTTTTTT; cdr3_aa: CASSLILAGGTGELFF
v_call: TRBV6-1; j_call: TRBJ2-3; d_call: -; clone_size: few; cdr3_nt: TGTGCCAGCAGAGAAGAAACAGATACGCAGTATTTT; cdr3_aa: CASREETDTQYF
v_call: TRBV2; j_call: TRBJ2-5; d_call: TRBD1; clone_size: -; cdr3_nt: TGTGCCAGCAGTGGACAGGGAATGGTAGAGACCCAGTACTTC; cdr3_aa: CASSGQGMVETQYF
v_call: TRBV10-3; j_call: TRBJ2-3; d_call: -; clone_size: -; cdr3_nt: TGTGCCATCAGTGAGGGGGGCACAGATACGCAGTATTTT; cdr3_aa: CAISEGGTDTQYF
v_call: TRBV30; j_call: TRBJ1-2; d_call: -; clone_size: -; cdr3_nt: TGTGCTTGGAATGTCCAGGGGAGAATCGGCTACACCTTC; cdr3_aa: CAWNVQGRIGYTF
v_call: TRBV6-5; j_call: TRBJ1-2; d_call: TRBD1; clone_size: few; cdr3_nt: TGTGCCAGCAGTTACGGGACAGGGACCCCCGGGGGCTACACCTTC; cdr3_aa: CASSYGTGTPGGYTF
v_call: TRBV27; j_call: TRBJ1-2; d_call: -; clone_size: -; cdr3_nt: TGTGCCAGCAGCCCATCTTATCCATATGGCTACACCTTC; cdr3_aa: CASSPSYPYGYTF
v_call: TRBV3-1/TRBV3-2; j_call: TRBJ2-2; d_call: TRBD1; clone_size: -; cdr3_nt: TGTGCCAGCAGCCAACCTGGACAGGGGGTGAACACCGGGGAGCTGTTTTTT; cdr3_aa: CASSQPGQGVNTGELFF
v_call: TRBV6-5; j_call: TRBJ1-1; d_call: -; clone_size: -; cdr3_nt: TGTGCCAGCAGTTTAAAGGCGGGGAGTGGAACAACTGAAGCTTTCTTT; cdr3_aa: CASSLKAGSGTTEAFF
v_call: TRBV27; j_call: TRBJ1-5; d_call: -; clone_size: -; cdr3_nt: TGTGCCAGCTCTACCACAGGGAACAGCAATCAGCCCCAGCATTTT; cdr3_aa: CASSTTGNSNQPQHF
v_call: TRBV6-4; j_call: TRBJ2-3; d_call: -; clone_size: -; cdr3_nt: TGTGCCAGCAGTGACTCCCAGGGAGGCACAGATACGCAGTATTTT; cdr3_aa: CASSDSQGGTDTQYF
v_call: TRBV30; j_call: TRBJ2-5; d_call: TRBD1; clone_size: -; cdr3_nt: TGTGCCTGGAGTACACCAAGACAGGGGGGGGAGGAGACCCAGTACTTC; cdr3_aa: CAWSTPRQGGEETQYF
v_call: TRBV9; j_call: TRBJ2-7; d_call: -; clone_size: -; cdr3_nt: TGTGCCAGCAGCGTATTTGAGGGGCTGGCCCCCTTGGACGAGCAGTACTTC; cdr3_aa: CASSVFEGLAPLDEQYF
v_call: TRBV19; j_call: TRBJ2-5; d_call: -; clone_size: few; cdr3_nt: TGTGCCAGTAGTATACACCAAGAGACCCAGTACTTC; cdr3_aa: CASSIHQETQYF
v_call: TRBV27; j_call: TRBJ1-4; d_call: -; clone_size: -; cdr3_nt: TGTGCCAGCAGAAACCGGGGGCAGGTCCGGGAAAAACTGTTTTTT; cdr3_aa: CASRNRGQVREKLFF
v_call: TRBV29-1; j_call: TRBJ1-2; d_call: TRBD1; clone_size: -; cdr3_nt: TGCAGCGTAACAGGGACAGGGCCTGGCTACACCTTC; cdr3_aa: CSVTGTGPGYTF
v_call: TRBV2; j_call: TRBJ2-5; d_call: -; clone_size: -; cdr3_nt: TGTGCCACCTCAGGGGAGACCCAGTACTTC; cdr3_aa: CATSGETQYF
v_call: TRBV7-8; j_call: TRBJ2-7; d_call: -; clone_size: -; cdr3_nt: TGTGCCAGCAGCGTCGCCGGGGAGTACGAGCAGTACTTC; cdr3_aa: CASSVAGEYEQYF
v_call: TRBV19; j_call: TRBJ1-5; d_call: -; clone_size: few; cdr3_nt: TGTGCCAGTAGTATCCCCGGATACGATCAGCCCCAGCATTTT; cdr3_aa: CASSIPGYDQPQHF
v_call: TRBV10-3; j_call: TRBJ1-5; d_call: -; clone_size: -; cdr3_nt: TGTGCCATCAGTGAGACAGGGAGCAATCAGCCCCAGCATTTT; cdr3_aa: CAISETGSNQPQHF
v_call: TRBV2; j_call: TRBJ2-2; d_call: TRBD1; clone_size: few; cdr3_nt: TGTGCCAGCAGTGGGGACAGAAGCACCGGGGAGCTGTTTTTT; cdr3_aa: CASSGDRSTGELFF
v_call: TRBV19; j_call: TRBJ2-7; d_call: -; clone_size: -; cdr3_nt: TGTGCCAGTGCCAGCAGGGGCACCTACGAGCAGTACTTC; cdr3_aa: CASASRGTYEQYF
v_call: TRBV11-2; j_call: TRBJ1-2; d_call: -; clone_size: -; cdr3_nt: TGTGCCAGCAGCCCTGACAGATACTATGGCTACACCTTC; cdr3_aa: CASSPDRYYGYTF
v_call: TRBV19; j_call: TRBJ1-2; d_call: TRBD1; clone_size: -; cdr3_nt: TGTGCCAGTAGTGCCGGGACAGGGGGCGCGAGGGGCTACACCTTC; cdr3_aa: CASSAGTGGARGYTF
v_call: TRBV3-1/TRBV3-2; j_call: TRBJ1-1; d_call: -; clone_size: -; cdr3_nt: TGTGCCAGCAGCCGTGCCCGGGGAACTGAAGCTTTCTTT; cdr3_aa: CASSRARGTEAFF
v_call: TRBV15; j_call: TRBJ1-5; d_call: -; clone_size: few; cdr3_nt: TGTGCCACCAGCAGAGGGGGAAAGGGTAGCAATCAGCCCCAGCATTTT; cdr3_aa: CATSRGGKGSNQPQHF
v_call: TRBV5-1; j_call: TRBJ2-2; d_call: -; clone_size: -; cdr3_nt: TGCGCCAGCAGCTTGGGGAACACCGGGGAGCTGTTTTTT; cdr3_aa: CASSLGNTGELFF
v_call: TRBV7-2; j_call: TRBJ1-5; d_call: TRBD1; clone_size: few; cdr3_nt: TGTGCCAGCAGCTTGATGACAGGGGACAATCAGCCCCAGCATTTT; cdr3_aa: CASSLMTGDNQPQHF
v_call: TRBV4-1; j_call: TRBJ2-5; d_call: -; clone_size: -; cdr3_nt: TGCGCCAGCAGCCAACGAGGGGGAGAGACCCAGTACTTC; cdr3_aa: CASSQRGGETQYF
v_call: TRBV11-3; j_call: TRBJ1-1; d_call: -; clone_size: -; cdr3_nt: TGTGCCAGCAGCCGTAGTGGGCGGGACACTGAAGCTTTCTTT; cdr3_aa: CASSRSGRDTEAFF
v_call: TRBV7-8; j_call: TRBJ2-5; d_call: -; clone_size: -; cdr3_nt: TGTGCCACGACAGTGGCCCAAGAGACCCAGTACTTC; cdr3_aa: CATTVAQETQYF
v_call: TRBV7-2; j_call: TRBJ2-3; d_call: TRBD2; clone_size: -; cdr3_nt: TGTGCCAGCAGCTTGTTCGGGACTAGCGGGAATACGCAGTATTTT; cdr3_aa: CASSLFGTSGNTQYF